This T cell receptor beta chain comes out of a study of OX40 agonist ivuxolimab in advanced cancers. Study-wide context: Ivuxolimab, which targeted the costimulatory receptor OX40 (CD134), was an agonistic, fully human IgG2 monoclonal antibody. Intravenous ivuxolimab was administered to patients every 2 weeks at six dose levels: 0.01, 0.1, 0.3, 1.5, 3 and 10 mg/kg. Among the roughly 52 dose-escalation patients, about 20 had hepatocellular carcinoma, around 15 melanoma, 9 renal cell carcinoma and 9 head and neck cancer. In the dose-escalation cohort, more than 75% of patients were male, and the mean age was around 60 years, with a range of about 20 to 79. Patients were allowed to have had prior anti-PD-1, anti-PD-L1 or anti-CTLA-4 therapy, and 40% of the dose-escalation patients had previously received checkpoint inhibitors. Partial responses occurred in three dose-escalation patients: two with cutaneous melanoma and one with hepatocellular carcinoma. Peripheral TCRbeta sequencing was intended to test whether TCR sequence diversity was altered and clonal T-cell expansion was caused by ivuxolimab. The paper covers the monotherapy dose-escalation part of the phase I ivuxolimab trial, which included N of about 56 patients. The paper's findings and limits, for the study overall: Low levels of normalized T-cell clonal expansion were also shown by some nonresponding patients. At doses of 0.1 to 3.0 mg/kg, clonal expansion of both CD4+ and CD8+ T cells in blood was seen between baseline and week 6. On average, CD8+ T cells showed more expanded clones than CD4+ T cells after ivuxolimab. The antigen specificity of the clonally expanded peripheral T cells was not determined. In the 0.1-3.0 mg/kg groups, partial responders had among the lowest normalized peripheral clonal expansion, particularly in CD8+ T cells.

Patients with autoimmune disease history or receiving systemic immunosuppression were excluded from the trial. Peripheral blood for TCR sequencing was drawn from every dose cohort at baseline, at cycle 4 day 1 and at cycle 7 day 1. Samples came from an open-label, multicenter, first-in-human phase I dose-escalation trial of ivuxolimab. Adults with locally advanced or metastatic melanoma, renal cell, hepatocellular, or head and neck squamous cell carcinoma were enrolled in the trial. Before TCR sequencing, CD4+ T cells and CD8+ T cells were sorted from peripheral blood as separate populations. CDR1 SGHNT and CDR2 YENEEA are derived from the germline V gene. The CDR3 covers 14 residues, taking in both the cysteine and the phenylalanine. Solely the CDR3 DNA is kept, with 42 bases framed from the first base. Trimming at the junction amounts to 3 bases on V and 4 bases on J, and the germline ends lie 10 bases apart.

Genomic DNA was extracted from sorted cells for sequencing of the TCRbeta CDR3 region. The immunoSEQ Assay was used to sequence the TCRbeta CDR3 regions. TCRdb's version of the immuneACCESS table is confined to in-frame rearrangements and falls short of the full clone set. An unresolved V gene accounts for under half of the shortfall where checked; the remainder is of unknown origin. The sample data list roughly 22,000 clones, and about nine tenths of these were observed just once. 29% of the sample is taken by the ten largest. In regard to this clone: What antigen it recognizes has not been identified. The record has no base qualities; no much larger clone is one base away.

This sequence originates from an adult with an advanced solid tumor such as melanoma, head and neck, liver or kidney cancer. The rearranged chain carries TRBV11-3 and TRBJ1-5; too little of a D gene remains to name it. Source: CD4+ or CD8+ T cells sorted from blood, taken in a trial of the OX40 agonist ivuxolimab. The CDR3 in this case is CASSLGGTNQPQHF. The nucleotide sequence is TGTGCCAGCAGCTTGGGAGGAACTAATCAGCCCCAGCATTTT.